This T cell receptor beta chain emerged from a study of OX40 agonist ivuxolimab in advanced cancers. Assay used: immunoSEQ multiplex PCR; TCRdb lists only in-frame clones, some missing. The data hold under 20,000 clones, with about 80% observed a single time. With autoimmune disease history or systemic immunosuppression, patients were excluded. At cycle 4 day 1, cycle 7 day 1, and baseline, blood was sampled. V dropped 4 bases and J dropped 8 bases, with 18 bases sitting between them. CDR3 length equals 15 residues. Germline V lookup: CDR1 SGDLS, CDR2 YYNGEE. V gene TRBV9 combines with J gene TRBJ1-4, with D perhaps TRBD1 (6 bases). The TCR was taken from an adult with an advanced solid tumor such as melanoma, head and neck, liver or kidney cancer. Sequencing used CD4+ or CD8+ T cells sorted from blood, obtained in a trial of the OX40 agonist ivuxolimab. The CDR3 DNA is TGTGCCAGCAGCAACAAGACAGGAGGAAGGGAAAAACTGTTTTTT. Encoded protein: CASSNKTGGREKLFF. Looking up the rest from reference TRBV9 and TRBJ1-4 gives the full variable domain: DSGVTQTPKHLITATGQRVTLRCSPRSGDLSVYWYQQSLDQGLQFLIQYYNGEERAKGNILERFSAQQFPDLHSELNLSSLELGDSALYFCASSNKTGGREKLFFGSGTQLSVL.